The subject of this entry is one T cell receptor (beta chain). The data originate from a study of blood T cell repertoires in COVID-19. Whole-study context: Samples came from the United States, Italy and Spain, spanning acute and convalescent COVID-19. Nucleic acid was either cDNA or gDNA, and it came from T cells, B-cell-depleted T cells, or PBMCs.

CDR3 length: 13 residues. The V gene lost 4 bases and the J gene lost 2 bases, with 11 bases spanning the gap. Germline CDR1 reads SQVTM; CDR2 reads ANQGSEA. Original processing notes: Reference gene primer amplification gave nucleated cell count estimates. The method was immunoSEQ multiplex PCR; TCRdb's version includes in-frame clones alone and lacks a portion of them. The V and J calls and clone size were taken over from that table, and D and trimming were inferred from the DNA. Here the sample spans under 250,000 clones, about 86% being singletons. Sequenced sample: peripheral blood. This TCR was recovered from a man aged 45-65 years with active or convalescent COVID-19. This chain uses TRBV29-1 with TRBJ1-1; the D gene is possibly TRBD1 (5 bases). CDR3 region: CSVVRGGNTEAFF. The CDR3, as DNA: TGCAGCGTTGTCCGGGGGGGAAACACTGAAGCTTTCTTT.